The entry below gives a single T cell receptor beta chain sequence along with its context. The specificity of this receptor is unknown. Base qualities were left out, and no much larger clone turns up one base away. In the paper's terms, the time point label means: progressive disease on ibrutinib. For TCR beta library preparation, 1.5 to 2.5 micrograms of genomic DNA were extracted from the cryopreserved PBMCs. Longitudinal blood samples from CLL patients receiving ibrutinib monotherapy were subjected to high-throughput TCR beta sequencing. Patients were enrolled in a phase 2 open-label single-center ibrutinib monotherapy trial. These data come from a study of cytotoxic CD8 clonotypes in ibrutinib-treated CLL (dated by TCRdb to about 2021). Notes on the research overall: The cohort included approximately 15 treatment-naive and ten to eleven relapsed/refractory patients; 17 were IGHV unmutated. Patients were still on ibrutinib when every remission and progressive disease sample was collected. Samples averaged 255,043 productive templates and just under 95,000 productive rearrangements. Cryopreserved peripheral blood mononuclear cells were collected before treatment, at response, and at either disease progression or sustained remission. Samples at response were collected after a median of about 12 months of treatment, with a range of about 6 to 36 months. Partial responses were observed in 24 patients and complete responses in 2; after a median follow-up of around 68 months, remission was maintained in 14 patients and progression was observed in roughly twelve. Longitudinal samples were available for about 30% of the roughly 90 trial participants. Study-wide findings and limitations: An increase in clonality was observed at ibrutinib response, with clonality remaining stable during sustained remission and falling back toward baseline at progression. Sustained-remission and progressing patients did not have matched sampling times, and lymph node repertoires were not examined. Public clonotypes were rare and either shrank or stayed stable during treatment, and the rise in clonality at ibrutinib response reflected expansion of private clonotypes. At baseline, clonality was higher than in age-matched healthy donors and showed a strong correlation with circulating CD8+ T-cell counts.

Ends trimmed: V by 3 bases, J by 5 bases; bases unmatched to a gene: 9. The CDR3 starts with the cysteine, ends with the phenylalanine, and has 15 residues. CDR3 DNA is the only sequence kept; it has 45 bases, read in frame from the first base. According to the germline V gene, CDR1 reads MNHNS and CDR2 reads SASEGT. The goal of deep resolution MiSeq sequencing was a depth between 1 in 1 million and 1 in 200,000 T cells, and coverage averaged 10x per clonotype. The immunoSEQ hsTCRB Kit was used to generate TCR beta libraries. The authors processed their data as follows. Data were analyzed with ImmunoSEQ Data Assistant and ImmunoSEQ Analyzer, with V, D and J genes assigned per IMGT definitions. Clonality, with values ranging from 0 to 1, was calculated as one minus the normalized Shannon entropy of productive rearrangement frequencies. Only overrepresented clonotypes making up at least 0.05% of each patient's repertoire were included in the public clonotype analysis. Approximately 14 age-matched healthy donor repertoires from immuneACCESS served as clonality controls. The table comes from immuneACCESS by way of TCRdb, which keeps in-frame sequences with V and J called. Part of the clones is missing from these tables; in studies checked, under half for an unresolved V gene and the rest for unknown reasons. That table furnishes V, J and clone size, whereas the DNA furnished D and trimming. This sample holds about 50,000 clones; 50% to 70% were observed only once. Jointly, the top ten make up roughly a quarter of the sample.

The source was PBMCs, collected at disease progression, from a patient treated with ibrutinib. The TCR originated in a human donor with chronic lymphocytic leukemia. The V and J segments used are TRBV6-1 and TRBJ2-5; 7 central nucleotides agree with TRBD1. The DNA is TGTGCCAGCAGTGAGGACGGACAGGAGGTGGAGACCCAGTACTTC. This is translated as CASSEDGQEVETQYF.